This passage covers 12 T cell receptor beta chains from one sample sequenced in a study of OX40 agonist ivuxolimab in advanced cancers. Using immunoSEQ multiplex PCR, the repertoire was profiled, and TCRdb retains in-frame clones only, with some absent. The data contain roughly 70,000 clones, about 89% of them singletons. The sequenced sample was CD4+ or CD8+ T cells sorted from blood, obtained in a trial of the OX40 agonist ivuxolimab. These receptors all stem from an adult with an advanced solid tumor such as melanoma, head and neck, liver or kidney cancer.

The sample holds one count of this clone. This sequence joins TRBV6-5 and TRBJ2-7; possibly TRBD1 for D (5 bases). Germline V CDR1 and CDR2: MNHEY, SVGAGI. The CDR3 consists of 13 residues. Trimming removed 6 bases from V and 3 bases from J, with 12 bases in between. The CDR3 DNA reads TGTGCCAGCAGGGGGCAGGGAAACTACGAGCAGTACTTC. Translated, it gives CASRGQGNYEQYF.

The chain joins TRBV29-1 to TRBJ2-3; no reliable D call. This CDR3 region has 12 residues. V was cut by 4 bases and J by 4 bases, with 9 bases left in between. Germline V gene data show CDR1 as SQVTM and CDR2 as ANQGSEA. The CDR3 sequence is CSVVGFPDTQYF. Here the CDR3 DNA reads TGCAGCGTTGTAGGGTTCCCAGATACGCAGTATTTT.

V gene TRBV11-1 combines with J gene TRBJ2-3; TRBD2 might be the D (6 bases). Germline V gene data show CDR1 as SGHAT and CDR2 as FQDESV (reference sequence). Trimming removed 6 bases at V and 4 bases at J, with 14 bases between. There are 14 residues in the CDR3. CDR3 sequence: CASSYSGTPDTQYF. In DNA, the CDR3 is TGTGCCAGCAGTTATAGCGGTACCCCAGATACGCAGTATTTT.

V is TRBV11-3 and J is TRBJ2-5; no clear D gene. This CDR3 spans 13 amino acids. The ends were cut back, 1 base at V and 5 bases at J, with 8 bases in the middle. Germline V gives CDR1 SGHNT, CDR2 YENEEA. CDR3 sequence reads: CASSLGVAETQYF. The CDR3 DNA reads as TGTGCCAGCAGCTTAGGGGTAGCCGAGACCCAGTACTTC.

On this clone itself: Other DNA sequences in the sample encode the same CDR3. CDR3 amino acids: CASSEVGNTEAFF. DNA of the CDR3: TGCGCCAGCAGTGAAGTGGGGAACACTGAAGCTTTCTTT. The chain is built from TRBV10-2 and TRBJ1-1; D is undetermined. This CDR3 is built from 13 residues. V dropped 3 bases and J dropped 1 base, with 6 bases sitting between them. Germline CDR1 and CDR2: WSHSY and SAAADI.

The rearrangement uses TRBV5-1 and TRBJ1-4; D call uncertain. Germline-derived CDR1 and CDR2 are SGHRS and YFSETQ. V lost 2 bases and J 6 bases, leaving 14 bases between the germline ends. The CDR3 covers 15 residues. The CDR3 DNA reads TGCGCCAGCAGCTTCACCGGCCCAAGGGATGAAAAACTGTTTTTT. Amino acid sequence: CASSFTGPRDEKLFF.

The chain combines TRBV19 with TRBJ1-2, with 7 bases lining up with TRBD1. Germline V gene sequence: CDR1 LNHDA, CDR2 SQIVND (reference sequence). This CDR3 has 15 amino acids. Trimming took 7 bases from V and 2 from J; bases not matched to a gene: 10. The CDR3 DNA sequence: TGTGCCAGTACCCCCTGGACAGGTGGCAACTATGGCTACACCTTC. Translated, it gives CASTPWTGGNYGYTF.

This chain connects TRBV9 to TRBJ1-1; the D is unclear. Trimming removed 6 bases from V and 2 bases from J, with 11 bases in between. Germline V gene sequence: CDR1 SGDLS, CDR2 YYNGEE. This CDR3 region has 13 residues. CDR3 sequence: CASTSRVNTEAFF. In DNA, the CDR3 is TGTGCCAGCACCTCACGGGTTAACACTGAAGCTTTCTTT.

V and J are TRBV19 and TRBJ2-7, with 8 nucleotides matching TRBD1. This CDR3 spans 15 amino acids. V gave up 3 bases and J gave up 3 bases; unmatched junction bases: 7. CDR1 and CDR2 from the germline V gene are LNHDA and SQIVND (reference sequence). CDR3 sequence reads: CASSIRAGGHYEQYF. CDR3 bases: TGTGCCAGTAGTATTCGAGCAGGGGGCCACTACGAGCAGTACTTC.

CDR3 region: CASSFGERGGETQYF. The CDR3 nucleotides read TGTGCCAGCAGCTTTGGAGAGCGAGGTGGGGAGACCCAGTACTTC. The V and J genes are TRBV7-8 and TRBJ2-5; the D is unclear. Germline V gives CDR1 SGHVS, CDR2 FQNEAQ. The CDR3 extends over 15 amino acids. The V end lost 3 bases, the J end lost 5 bases, and 16 bases lay between the germline ends.

The chain uses TRBV7-3 and TRBJ2-2; TRBD1 or TRBD2 may be the D gene (5 bases each). CDR1 and CDR2 (germline): SGHTA, FQGTGA. V gave up 1 base and J gave up 6 bases, with 9 bases separating them. CDR3 length: 14 amino acids. Here the CDR3 reads CASSLMVGPGELFF. The CDR3 DNA follows: TGTGCCAGCAGCTTAATGGTGGGACCCGGGGAGCTGTTTTTT. Full variable domain (rest looked up from reference TRBV7-3 and TRBJ2-2): GAGVSQTPSNKVTEKGKYVELRCDPISGHTALYWYRQSLGQGPEFLIYFQGTGAADDSGLPNDRFFAVRPEGSVSTLKIQRTERGDSAVYLCASSLMVGPGELFFGEGSRLTVL.

This chain connects TRBV5-1 to TRBJ1-1; D might be TRBD1 (5 bases). CDR3 length: 12 residues. V lost 4 bases and J 8 bases, leaving 12 bases between the germline ends. The germline V gene encodes CDR1 SGHRS and CDR2 YFSETQ. As DNA, the CDR3 is TGCGCCAGCAGCGTACCTAAGGGGGAAGCTTTCTTT. Protein sequence: CASSVPKGEAFF.